The 28 T cell receptor beta chains below all came from one sample that was sequenced in a study of regulatory T cells. Study-level results: Hydrophobic residues at CDR3 positions 6 and 7 were enriched in conventional CD4+ T cells of CD3G-deficient patients.

Their antigens remain unidentified. Primers: 52 TRBV forward and 13 TRBJ reverse. Clones were sequenced by immunoSEQ multiplex PCR, and TCRdb holds only the in-frame ones, with some missing. The sample carries more than 15,000 clones, 84% recorded once. Sequences were obtained from conventional CD4+ T cells sorted from blood. Receptors originate from a person aged 30-39 years with CD3G deficiency.

The chain is built from TRBV19 and TRBJ2-2; no clear D. Germline loops: CDR1 LNHDA, CDR2 SQIVND (reference sequence). This CDR3 contains 14 residues. V lost 7 bases and J 4 bases, leaving 13 bases between the germline ends. The CDR3 protein is CASKRNKATGELFF. Written as DNA, the CDR3 is TGTGCCAGTAAACGGAACAAGGCCACCGGGGAGCTGTTTTTT.

The rearrangement joins TRBV5-5 to TRBJ1-2; TRBD1 is a possible D gene (6 bases). Germline CDR1 reads SGHKS; CDR2 reads YYEKEE (reference sequence). Trimming took 4 bases from V and 4 from J, leaving 17 bases between them. CDR3 size: 15 residues. Written as DNA, the CDR3 is TGTGCCAGCAGCGTCGCCGGTACAGGGATCTATGGCTACACCTTC. It specifies CASSVAGTGIYGYTF.

This sequence joins TRBV28 and TRBJ1-2; 7 nucleotides align to TRBD1. V shed 5 bases, J shed 8 bases, and the junction held 8 bases outside the gene matches. Germline CDR1 and CDR2: MDHEN and SYDVKM. The CDR3 has 13 amino acids. The CDR3 loop reads CASSITGVGGYTF. The CDR3 DNA is TGTGCCAGCAGTATTACAGGGGTTGGCGGCTACACCTTC.

The J gene is TRBJ2-7, the V gene TRBV7-9; possibly TRBD1 or TRBD2 for D (5 bases each). The CDR3 loop spans 13 amino acids. Trimming pared 2 bases from V and 6 bases from J, leaving 11 bases between. Germline V gene sequence: CDR1 SEHNR, CDR2 FQNEAQ (reference sequence). In DNA, the CDR3 is TGTGCCAGCAGCTTAACCCCAGGGAGCGAGCAGTACTTC. Translation gives CASSLTPGSEQYF. Supplemented by reference TRBV7-9 and TRBJ2-7, the full variable domain reads DTGVSQNPRHKITKRGQNVTFRCDPISEHNRLYWYRQTLGQGPEFLTYFQNEAQLEKSRLLSDRFSAERPKGSFSTLEIQRTEQGDSAMYLCASSLTPGSEQYFGPGTRLTVT.

The rearrangement joins TRBV6-5 to TRBJ2-7; 7 bases match TRBD2. CDR3 length: 15 residues. J lost 1 base, V lost 2 bases, and 5 bases had no gene match. The V gene's germline CDR1 is MNHEY and CDR2 SVGAGI. CDR3 sequence (DNA): TGTGCCAGCAGTTACGGGGGAGGGAAATCCTACGAGCAGTACTTC. Its protein is CASSYGGGKSYEQYF.

V is TRBV6-1 and J is TRBJ1-5; D not certain. The CDR3 contains 15 residues. Looked up from germline, CDR1 is MNHNS and CDR2 is SASEGT. V was clipped by 1 base and J by 3 bases, with 10 bases between them. The CDR3 spells CASSEGLLFNQPQHF. CDR3 coding DNA: TGTGCCAGCAGTGAAGGACTTCTGTTCAATCAGCCCCAGCATTTT.

The chain links TRBV28 to TRBJ1-2, with D maybe TRBD1 (5 bases). V lost 4 bases, J lost 6 bases, and 15 bases lay in between. Per germline, CDR1 MDHEN and CDR2 SYDVKM. The CDR3 has 14 amino acids. Here the CDR3 reads CASSSGTEFDGYTF. Here the CDR3 DNA reads TGTGCCAGCAGTTCCGGGACCGAATTCGATGGCTACACCTTC.

The CDR3 nucleotides are TGTGCCTGGAGTGTACGGGGGAGAGTATACAATGAGCAGTTCTTC. It is translated as CAWSVRGRVYNEQFF. The chain carries TRBV30 and TRBJ2-1; possible D gene TRBD2, 6 bases. V lost 0 bases and J lost 4, with 13 bases in between. This CDR3 has 15 amino acids. Germline-derived CDR1 and CDR2 are GTSNPN and SVGIG (reference sequence).

A few counts support this clone. V is TRBV5-1 and J is TRBJ1-1; 7 nucleotides match TRBD1. The germline V gene encodes CDR1 SGHRS and CDR2 YFSETQ. CDR3 length equals 14 residues. Trimming at V came to 4 bases and at J to 1 base, leaving 4 bases not matched to a gene. Here the CDR3 reads CASSPGTANTEAFF. In DNA, the CDR3 is TGCGCCAGCAGCCCCGGGACAGCGAACACTGAAGCTTTCTTT.

The chain has TRBV19 and TRBJ2-2; D possibly matches TRBD1 or TRBD2 (6 bases each). Germline-derived CDR1 and CDR2 are LNHDA and SQIVND (reference sequence). The CDR3 contains 17 residues. Between the trimmed V and J ends, which lost 4 bases and 5 bases, there was a span of 20 bases. The CDR3 region is CASSTLGARGRTGELFF. The CDR3, as DNA: TGTGCCAGTAGTACCCTGGGGGCGCGGGGAAGAACCGGGGAGCTGTTTTTT.

This clone occurred once. The chain uses TRBV18 and TRBJ2-1, with 11 positions matching TRBD2. J gave up 7 bases and V 1 base, and 6 bases lay outside the gene matches. There are 16 residues in the CDR3. CDR1 KGHSH and CDR2 LQKENI come from the germline V gene. CDR3: CASSPLSGRARNEQFF. CDR3 sequence (DNA): TGTGCCAGCTCACCACTTAGCGGGAGGGCGAGAAATGAGCAGTTCTTC.

V and J are TRBV19 and TRBJ2-2; D tentatively reads TRBD1 or TRBD2 (6 bases each). This CDR3 has 15 amino acids. Trimming stripped 2 bases from V and 5 bases from J, with 12 bases between. Germline loops: CDR1 LNHDA, CDR2 SQIVND (reference sequence). The chain's CDR3 is CASSIRRGTTGELFF. The CDR3, as DNA: TGTGCCAGTAGTATAAGGAGGGGGACGACCGGGGAGCTGTTTTTT.

The chain joins TRBV11-2 to TRBJ2-2, with TRBD1 identical over 9 bases. The CDR3 runs to 14 residues. Germline CDR1 reads SGHAT; CDR2 reads FQNNGV. J lost 5 bases, V lost 8 bases, and 6 bases had no gene match. The CDR3 here is CASGGQGETGELFF. The CDR3 DNA sequence: TGTGCCAGCGGGGGACAGGGAGAGACCGGGGAGCTGTTTTTT. Complete variable domain (other parts from reference TRBV11-2 and TRBJ2-2): EAGVAQSPRYKIIEKRQSVAFWCNPISGHATLYWYQQILGQGPKLLIQFQNNGVVDDSQLPKDRFSAERLKGVDSTLKIQPAKLEDSAVYLCASGGQGETGELFFGEGSRLTVL.

V is TRBV5-1 and J is TRBJ2-7, with D tentatively TRBD1 (5 bases). Deletions cut 0 bases from V and 7 bases from J, with 11 bases between. The length of the CDR3 is 13 residues. Germline values: CDR1 SGHRS, CDR2 YFSETQ. CDR3 residues: CASSLGQLGEQYF. Written as DNA, the CDR3 is TGCGCCAGCAGCTTGGGACAGTTGGGGGAGCAGTACTTC.

The CDR3 sequence is CASSQGNQPQHF. CDR3 sequence (DNA): TGTGCCAGTTCTCAGGGCAATCAGCCCCAGCATTTT. The chain recombines TRBV19 with TRBJ1-5, with D hard to call. This CDR3 spans 12 amino acids. Trimming pared 8 bases from V and 2 bases from J, leaving 7 bases between. Germline-derived CDR1 and CDR2 are LNHDA and SQIVND (reference sequence).

This chain connects TRBV5-1 to TRBJ2-5; a weak D match, TRBD1 (6 bases). Germline lookup yields CDR1 SGHRS and CDR2 YFSETQ. Trimming left V 4 bases short and J 1 base short, with 17 bases between. The CDR3 sequence is 16 residues long. CDR3 region: CASSVGIRQAQETQYF. As DNA, the CDR3 is TGCGCCAGCAGCGTCGGAATCAGACAGGCCCAAGAGACCCAGTACTTC. Full variable domain (remainder filled in from reference TRBV5-1 and TRBJ2-5): KAGVTQTPRYLIKTRGQQVTLSCSPISGHRSVSWYQQTPGQGLQFLFEYFSETQRNKGNFPGRFSGRQFSNSRSEMNVSTLELGDSALYLCASSVGIRQAQETQYFGPGTRLLVL.

The CDR3 DNA reads TGTGCCAGCAGGCCCGCGGGCTTGGGTGAAGCTTTCTTT. Its translation is CASRPAGLGEAFF. This chain joins TRBV28 and TRBJ1-1; the D is unclear. The germline V gene has CDR1 MDHEN and CDR2 SYDVKM. CDR3 length equals 13 residues. V lost 6 bases to trimming and J lost 7 bases, with 15 bases between them.

The rearrangement links TRBV10-3 to TRBJ1-1, with D possibly TRBD1 on 6 matching bases. CDR3 size: 13 residues. CDR1 ENHRY and CDR2 SYGVKD come from the germline V gene. V was trimmed by 10 bases and J by 5 bases, leaving 17 bases between them. The CDR3, as DNA: TGTGCCACCAGGGGACAAGGGGGAACTGAAGCTTTCTTT. It encodes CATRGQGGTEAFF.

In its sample, this clone was seen a few times. This chain connects TRBV28 to TRBJ1-2; D ambiguous. CDR3 length: 15 residues. V was cut by 5 bases and J by 4 bases, with 17 bases left in between. Germline values: CDR1 MDHEN, CDR2 SYDVKM. This CDR3 reads CASSIRVGGPYGYTF. Here the CDR3 DNA reads TGTGCCAGCAGTATCCGTGTGGGAGGGCCCTATGGCTACACCTTC.

This chain connects TRBV19 to TRBJ1-1, with 7 bases that match TRBD1. V gave up 3 bases and J gave up 1 base; unmatched junction bases: 5. This CDR3 has 15 amino acids. CDR1 LNHDA and CDR2 SQIVND come from the germline V gene (reference sequence). This CDR3 reads CASSMMDRTNTEAFF. CDR3 coding DNA: TGTGCCAGTAGTATGATGGACAGGACGAACACTGAAGCTTTCTTT.

The chain combines TRBV28 with TRBJ1-1, with 9 bases lining up with TRBD1. The CDR3 is 14 residues long. CDR1 MDHEN and CDR2 SYDVKM come from the germline V gene. V shed 5 bases and J 7 bases; nucleotides not matched to a gene: 8. The CDR3 reads CASSRGQGAVEAFF. CDR3 nucleotide sequence: TGTGCCAGCAGTCGGGGACAGGGTGCGGTTGAAGCTTTCTTT.

This clone is termed large (0.1 to 1%). The V and J genes are TRBV28 and TRBJ1-4; a weak D match, TRBD1 (5 bases). CDR3 size: 13 residues. In germline, CDR1 is MDHEN, CDR2 SYDVKM. V lost 11 bases and J 7 bases, leaving 17 bases between the germline ends. As DNA, the CDR3 is TGTGCCGCTTCGGGGGGGACGGGTGAAAAACTGTTTTTT. Residues: CAASGGTGEKLFF. The full variable domain, its missing parts supplied by reference TRBV28 and TRBJ1-4, is DVKVTQSSRYLVKRTGEKVFLECVQDMDHENMFWYRQDPGLGLRLIYFSYDVKMKEKGDIPEGYSVSREKKERFSLILESASTNQTSMYLCAASGGTGEKLFFGSGTQLSVL.

The chain is built from TRBV28 and TRBJ1-2; possibly TRBD1 for D (5 bases). Germline V gene data show CDR1 as MDHEN and CDR2 as SYDVKM. Trimming left V 6 bases short and J 4 bases short, with 12 bases between. There are 13 residues in the CDR3. This chain's CDR3 is CASSPKGSYGYTF. CDR3 DNA: TGTGCCAGCAGCCCTAAGGGGTCCTATGGCTACACCTTC.

V is TRBV7-9 and J is TRBJ2-5; possible D gene TRBD2, 5 bases. This CDR3 has 15 amino acids. The V gene lost 2 bases and the J gene lost 3 bases, with 13 bases spanning the gap. Looked up from germline, CDR1 is SEHNR and CDR2 is FQNEAQ (reference sequence). CDR3 DNA sequence: TGTGCCAGCAGCTTATCTGTAATCGGGGAAGAGACCCAGTACTTC. The encoded protein is CASSLSVIGEETQYF.

This clone was detected only once. The chain couples TRBV28 to TRBJ2-3; tentatively, D is TRBD2 (7 bases). The CDR3 is 14 amino acids. V lost 5 bases to trimming and J lost 6 bases, with 15 bases between them. Germline V gene data show CDR1 as MDHEN and CDR2 as SYDVKM. CDR3 region: CASSEGGHLDTQYF. The CDR3 DNA reads as TGTGCCAGCAGTGAGGGGGGGCACCTGGATACGCAGTATTTT.

This clone was recorded only once. This chain links TRBV18 with TRBJ1-2, with D unclear. This CDR3 spans 14 amino acids. Looked up from germline, CDR1 is KGHSH and CDR2 is LQKENI. Trimming left V 2 bases short and J 0 bases short, with 7 bases between. The CDR3 DNA reads TGTGCCAGCTCACCAGCGGTAGCTAACTATGGCTACACCTTC. Translation: CASSPAVANYGYTF.

The rearrangement uses TRBV11-2 and TRBJ2-5; D remains unclear. CDR3 length: 13 amino acids. The germline V gene has CDR1 SGHAT and CDR2 FQNNGV. Trimming removed 0 bases at V and 4 bases at J, with 6 bases between. The DNA of the CDR3 is TGTGCCAGCAGCTTAGATCGGCTAGAGACCCAGTACTTC. Translated, it gives CASSLDRLETQYF.

The sample holds one count of this clone. This sequence joins TRBV7-9 and TRBJ2-2; D unresolved. This CDR3 region has 16 residues. Between the trimmed V and J ends, which lost 2 bases and 1 base, there was a span of 11 bases. Germline CDR1 and CDR2: SEHNR and FQNEAQ (reference sequence). For the CDR3, the DNA is TGTGCCAGCAGCTTAAATACTATCAGGAACACCGGGGAGCTGTTTTTT. This sequence encodes CASSLNTIRNTGELFF.